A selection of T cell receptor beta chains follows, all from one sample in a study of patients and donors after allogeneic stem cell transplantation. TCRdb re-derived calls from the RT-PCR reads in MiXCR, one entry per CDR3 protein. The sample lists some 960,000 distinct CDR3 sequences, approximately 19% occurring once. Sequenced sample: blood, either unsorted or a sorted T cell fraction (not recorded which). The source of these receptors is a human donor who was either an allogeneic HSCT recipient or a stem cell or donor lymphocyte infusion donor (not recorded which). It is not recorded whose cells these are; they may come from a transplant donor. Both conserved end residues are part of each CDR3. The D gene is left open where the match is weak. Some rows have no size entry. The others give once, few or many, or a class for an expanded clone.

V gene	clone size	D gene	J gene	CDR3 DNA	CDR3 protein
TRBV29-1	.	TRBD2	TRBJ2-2	TGCAGCGTTGGTGGGACTACGAACACCGGGGAGCTGTTTTTT	CSVGGTTNTGELFF
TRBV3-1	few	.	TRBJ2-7	TGTGCCAGCAGCCAAGCCACGACCCCCTACGAGCAGTACTTC	CASSQATTPYEQYF
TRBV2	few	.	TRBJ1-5	TGTGCCGCGGGAGGGGAGGATCAGCCCCAGCATTTT	CAAGGEDQPQHF
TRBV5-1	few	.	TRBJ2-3	TGCGCCAGCAGCTTGGAAGTACGGGGGGCGTCAGATACGCAGTATTTT	CASSLEVRGASDTQYF
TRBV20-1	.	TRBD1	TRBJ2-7	TGCAGGGCGGACAGGGGATCCTACGAGCAGTACTTC	CRADRGSYEQYF
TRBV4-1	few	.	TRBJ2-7	TGCGCCAGCAGCCAAGAAGCGAAGGGGCCCTACGAGCAGTACTTC	CASSQEAKGPYEQYF
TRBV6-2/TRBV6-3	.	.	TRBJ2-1	TGTGCCAGCACGGGAGCTGACAATGAGCAGTTCTTC	CASTGADNEQFF
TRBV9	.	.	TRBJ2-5	TGTGCCAGCAGCGCTCCATGGGGAGAGACCCAGTACTTC	CASSAPWGETQYF
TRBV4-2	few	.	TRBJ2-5	TGTGCCAGCAGCCCAGAAATTGGGGCTTCTCAAGAGACCCAGTACTTC	CASSPEIGASQETQYF
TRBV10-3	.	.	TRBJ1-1	TGTGCCATCAGTGAGCGTGTGGGGAACACTGAAGCTTTCTTT	CAISERVGNTEAFF
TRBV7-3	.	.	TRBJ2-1	TGTGCCAGCAGCTCGATACGACAGAATGAGCAGTTCTTC	CASSSIRQNEQFF
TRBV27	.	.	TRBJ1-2	TGTGCCAGCAGTCCCCATAACAGGGCCTTTGGCTACACCTTC	CASSPHNRAFGYTF
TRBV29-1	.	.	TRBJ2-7	TGCAGCGTCGGGACCAGAGCGGACGAGCAGTACTTC	CSVGTRADEQYF
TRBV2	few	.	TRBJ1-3	TGTGCCAGCACCCCGATAATAAATGGAAACACCATATATTTT	CASTPIINGNTIYF
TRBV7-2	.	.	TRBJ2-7	TGTGCCAGCAGCCGAAATATGGAGGGCTACGAGCAGTACTTC	CASSRNMEGYEQYF
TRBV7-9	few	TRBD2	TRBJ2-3	TGTGCCAGCAGCCGCCTCCGAGGGCGGGAGGCAGATACGCAGTATTTT	CASSRLRGREADTQYF
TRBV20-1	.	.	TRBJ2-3	TGCAGTGCTAGCGGGATCCCCGGGGTCCTTAGCACAGATACGCAGTATTTT	CSASGIPGVLSTDTQYF
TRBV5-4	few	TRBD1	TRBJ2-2	TGTGCCAGCAGCGCAGGACAGGACACCGGGGAGCTGTTTTTT	CASSAGQDTGELFF
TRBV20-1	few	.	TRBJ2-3	TGCAGTGCTAGATCGTTGCGGATTAGCACAGATACGCAGTATTTT	CSARSLRISTDTQYF
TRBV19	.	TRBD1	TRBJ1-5	TGTGCCAGTAGTATAGTCCGGGACAGTAGGGGTTCGAGCAATCAGCCCCAGCATTTT	CASSIVRDSRGSSNQPQHF
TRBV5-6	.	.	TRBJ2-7	TGTGCCAGCAGCCAGACCCAGGGAAGCGAGCAGTACTTC	CASSQTQGSEQYF
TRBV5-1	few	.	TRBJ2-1	TGCGCCAGCACCCTAGGGGGGGCCAACTACAATGAGCAGTTCTTC	CASTLGGANYNEQFF
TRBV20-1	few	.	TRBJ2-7	TGCAGTGCTAGAGATCCGAGACAGGGACTCTACGAGCAGTACTTC	CSARDPRQGLYEQYF
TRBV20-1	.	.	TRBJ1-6	TGCAGTGCCCGCCCGGACAGTTCTTGGGTTTCACCCCTCCACTTT	CSARPDSSWVSPLHF
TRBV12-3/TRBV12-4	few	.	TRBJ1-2	TGTGCCAGCAGCTCCCCCCTTGGGGGCTACACCTTC	CASSSPLGGYTF
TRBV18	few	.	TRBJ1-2	TGTGCCAGCTCACCACCGTTGAAGGACTATGGCTACACCTTC	CASSPPLKDYGYTF
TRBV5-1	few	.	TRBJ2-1	TGCGCCAGCAGCACCCTGGTAAGCTCCTACAATGAGCAGTTCTTC	CASSTLVSSYNEQFF
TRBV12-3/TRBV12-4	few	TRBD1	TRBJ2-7	TGTGCCAGCAGTTTAGGGACAGGGAGGCTCTACGAGCAGTACTTC	CASSLGTGRLYEQYF
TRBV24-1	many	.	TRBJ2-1	TGTGCCACCAGTGATCGCGGCGGAGCCTACAATGAGCAGTTCTTC	CATSDRGGAYNEQFF
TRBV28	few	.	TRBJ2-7	TGTGCCAGCAGTTCCTCTATGCTATTTCGGGCTGAAATCTACGAGCAGTACTTC	CASSSSMLFRAEIYEQYF
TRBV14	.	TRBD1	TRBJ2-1	TGTGCCAGCAGCCTTTTGAAGGGGGCCGATCGGGGTGAGCAGTTCTTC	CASSLLKGADRGEQFF
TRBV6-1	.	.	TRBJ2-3	TGTGCCAGCAGTGAAGTTAGGGGGAGCACAGATACGCAGTATTTT	CASSEVRGSTDTQYF
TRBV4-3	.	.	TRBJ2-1	TGCGCCAGCAGCCCCCGCGGAGGTTCGAATGAGCAGTTCTTC	CASSPRGGSNEQFF